A single sample gave rise to the 14 T cell receptor beta chains below, sequenced in a study of beta chain features in type 1 diabetes (dated by TCRdb to the late 2010s). The library came from the immunoSEQ multiplex PCR assay. The entire isolated RNA was reverse transcribed using the High Capacity cDNA Reverse Transcription Kit, and thus expressed TCRB transcripts were sequenced. Imported from immuneACCESS, the table was reduced by TCRdb to in-frame sequences with V and J called. These copies leave out some clones; in studies compared against another copy, an unresolved V gene accounts for under half, and the cause of the remainder is not known. Counted in this sample were tens of thousands of clones; around a third of them appeared once. 0.35% to 0.45% of the sample belongs to the ten largest clones. Sequencing was done on a sample of stem cell memory CD4+ T cells from blood. What this sample's cell subset or site label stands for: stem cell-like memory CD4+ T cells. The receptors derive from a woman between 18 and 29 years old in good health.

This chain links TRBV4-1 with TRBJ2-1; D unresolved. Germline CDR1 reads MGHRA; CDR2 reads YSYEKL. The CDR3 extends over 14 amino acids. V was trimmed by 8 bases and J by 6 bases, leaving 17 bases between them. CDR3 region: CASSSMGILNEQFF. In nucleotides, the CDR3 is TGCGCCAGCTCCTCGATGGGCATCCTCAATGAGCAGTTCTTC.

The chain links TRBV7-2 to TRBJ2-5; TRBD1 agrees at 10 bases. Germline lookup yields CDR1 SGHTA and CDR2 FQGNSA. The CDR3 is 13 residues long. J gave up 5 bases and V 4 bases, and 1 base lay outside the gene matches. CDR3 loop: CASSSGQGETQYF. The CDR3 DNA reads as TGTGCCAGCAGCTCGGGACAGGGGGAGACCCAGTACTTC. Full variable domain (outside the CDR3, taken from reference TRBV7-2 and TRBJ2-5): GAGVSQSPSNKVTEKGKDVELRCDPISGHTALYWYRQSLGQGLEFLIYFQGNSAPDKSGLPSDRFSAERTGGSVSTLTIQRTQQEDSAVYLCASSSGQGETQYFGPGTRLLVL.

The V gene is TRBV2, the J gene TRBJ2-2; D ambiguous. The germline V and J ends were trimmed by 4 bases and 0 bases, with 6 bases remaining between them. This CDR3 is 14 amino acids long. CDR1 and CDR2 (germline): SNHLY, FYNNEI. CDR3 sequence: CASSGGANTGELFF. In nucleotides, the CDR3 is TGTGCCAGCAGTGGAGGAGCGAACACCGGGGAGCTGTTTTTT.

The chain joins TRBV19 to TRBJ1-2; D is unclear. The length of the CDR3 is 13 residues. V gave up 5 bases and J gave up 1 base, with 8 bases separating them. Germline V gene data show CDR1 as LNHDA and CDR2 as SQIVND (reference sequence). CDR3 amino acids: CASSPHSNYGYTF. CDR3 sequence (DNA): TGTGCCAGTAGTCCCCATAGTAACTATGGCTACACCTTC.

This clone was detected a few times. V is TRBV29-1 and J is TRBJ1-3; no clear D. This CDR3 is built from 14 residues. With 0 bases removed from V and 0 bases from J, the gap between germline ends came to 6 bases. Germline CDR1 is SQVTM and CDR2 is ANQGSEA. Here the CDR3 reads CSVEDVSSGNTIYF. The CDR3, as DNA: TGCAGCGTTGAAGATGTGAGCTCTGGAAACACCATATATTTT.

This clone was seen only a few times. V and J are TRBV7-2 and TRBJ2-3; 14 bases line up with TRBD2. The V segment lost 0 bases and the J segment 4 bases; nucleotides outside the gene matches: 3. The germline V gene encodes CDR1 SGHTA and CDR2 FQGNSA. The length of the CDR3 is 17 residues. Written as DNA, the CDR3 is TGTGCCAGCAGCTTAGCGACTAGCGGGGGGGCAGCAGATACGCAGTATTTT. Translated: CASSLATSGGAADTQYF.

This sequence joins TRBV7-9 and TRBJ2-5; 7 bases align to TRBD2. CDR3 size: 16 residues. The junction had 6 bases not matched to a gene; V was cut back by 1 base and J by 1 base. Germline V lookup: CDR1 SEHNR, CDR2 FQNEAQ (reference sequence). CDR3 loop: CASSLGASGAQETQYF. CDR3 bases: TGTGCCAGCAGCTTAGGGGCTAGCGGAGCCCAAGAGACCCAGTACTTC.

The genes are TRBV5-4 and TRBJ2-2; D may be TRBD2 (6 bases). The CDR3 is 16 residues long. From germline, CDR1 is SGHNT and CDR2 YYREEE (reference sequence). Deletions cut 4 bases from V and 7 bases from J, with 20 bases between. The CDR3 DNA reads as TGTGCCAGCAGCGCTAAACATGGGACTCAAAGCGGGGAGCTGTTTTTT. This sequence encodes CASSAKHGTQSGELFF. The full variable domain, with the rest looked up from reference TRBV5-4 and TRBJ2-2, is ETGVTQSPTHLIKTRGQQVTLRCSSQSGHNTVSWYQQALGQGPQFIFQYYREEENGRGNFPPRFSGLQFPNYSSELNVNALELDDSALYLCASSAKHGTQSGELFFGEGSRLTVL.

V and J are TRBV21-1 and TRBJ2-3; TRBD1 reflects the table's D call only, with no check against the DNA. TRBV21-1 is a pseudogene. This CDR3 comprises 17 residues. The CDR3 sequence is CASSKGQIAVGPDTQYF. The CDR3 nucleotides are TGTGCCAGCAGCAAAGGACAGATTGCAGTGGGGCCAGATACGCAGTATTTT.

This clone was seen only a few times. This chain uses TRBV7-2 with TRBJ2-1; 9 bases map to TRBD2. The V gene end was trimmed by 4 bases and the J gene end by 9 bases; junction bases not matched to a gene: 7. CDR3 length equals 14 residues. CDR1 and CDR2 (germline): SGHTA, FQGNSA. CDR3 sequence (DNA): TGTGCCAGCAGCTCATATAGCGGGAGCTTTGAGCAGTTCTTC. Protein sequence: CASSSYSGSFEQFF.

The J gene is TRBJ1-2, the V gene TRBV19; 7 bases agree with TRBD1. J was trimmed by 8 bases and V by 2 bases; bases with no gene match: 11. The germline gives CDR1 LNHDA, CDR2 SQIVND (reference sequence). There are 15 residues in the CDR3. The CDR3 region is CASSIIMTGPIGYTF. The CDR3 nucleotides are TGTGCCAGTAGTATAATTATGACAGGGCCGATCGGCTACACCTTC.

This clone was observed a few times. The J gene is TRBJ2-1, the V gene TRBV7-8, with 11 positions matching TRBD2. Unmatched junction bases numbered 7, after V lost 6 bases and J lost 9 bases. CDR1 and CDR2 from the germline V gene are SGHVS and FQNEAQ. The CDR3 loop spans 14 amino acids. The CDR3 coding sequence is TGTGCCAGCAGTTTCACTAGCGGGGGAGGTGAGCAGTTCTTC. Translation: CASSFTSGGGEQFF.

This clone was detected many times. The chain recombines TRBV7-3 with TRBJ2-7; D is ambiguous. The CDR3 is 9 amino acids. Between the trimmed V and J ends, which lost 4 bases and 7 bases, there was a span of 2 bases. Germline V gives CDR1 SGHTA, CDR2 FQGTGA. CDR3 protein: CASSSEQYF. CDR3 in DNA: TGTGCCAGCAGCTCTGAGCAGTACTTC. Based on the CDR3 plus reference TRBV7-3 and TRBJ2-7, the full variable domain is GAGVSQTPSNKVTEKGKYVELRCDPISGHTALYWYRQSLGQGPEFLIYFQGTGAADDSGLPNDRFFAVRPEGSVSTLKIQRTERGDSAVYLCASSSEQYFGPGTRLTVT.

This sequence joins TRBV5-8 and TRBJ2-1, with 11 bases that match TRBD2. The ends lost 2 bases at V and 9 bases at J; junction bases unmatched: 4. Germline loops: CDR1 SGHTS, CDR2 YDEGEE. The CDR3 is made up of 14 amino acids. The CDR3 bases are TGTGCCAGCAGCTTCCCTGGACTAGCGGGTGAGCAGTTCTTC. Its protein is CASSFPGLAGEQFF.